These 27 T cell receptor beta chains originate from one sample sequenced in a study of cytomegalovirus exposure and HLA in healthy donors. Profiling relied on immunoSEQ multiplex PCR, and the TCRdb table lists in-frame clones only, not all of them. Of 200,000 to 250,000 clones listed, about 89% are singletons. Material for sequencing was PBMCs. The origin of the receptors is a woman aged 18-29 years in good health and CMV-seronegative.

The V gene is TRBV10-2, the J gene TRBJ1-2; 8 bases match TRBD1. There are 15 residues in the CDR3. CDR1 and CDR2 (germline): WSHSY, SAAADI. V gave up 0 bases and J gave up 4 bases; unmatched junction bases: 4. CDR3: CASSESRDRTYGYTF. The DNA for the CDR3 is TGCGCCAGCAGTGAGTCCCGGGACAGGACCTATGGCTACACCTTC.

The gene calls are TRBV11-2 and TRBJ2-3, with 8 bases identical to TRBD2. CDR3 length: 15 residues. The germline V gene has CDR1 SGHAT and CDR2 FQNNGV. V dropped 7 bases and J dropped 2; count of bases not matched to a gene: 8. CDR3 DNA sequence: TGTGCCAGCACCTCCCCGGGAGGGGCCACAGATACGCAGTATTTT. Translating gives CASTSPGGATDTQYF.

The gene calls are TRBV4-1 and TRBJ1-4; the D gene is possibly TRBD1 (5 bases). The V end was cut by 5 bases, the J end by 8 bases, with 15 bases between. This CDR3 is built from 14 residues. Germline V lookup: CDR1 MGHRA, CDR2 YSYEKL. Written as DNA, the CDR3 is TGCGCCAGCAGCGGGGGGAATGAAGGGGAAAAACTGTTTTTT. It specifies CASSGGNEGEKLFF.

The genes are TRBV29-1 and TRBJ2-1; 8 bases line up with TRBD1. With V trimmed by 5 bases and J by 9 bases, 9 bases remained unmatched. The CDR3 has 13 residues. Germline V gene data show CDR1 as SQVTM and CDR2 as ANQGSEA. Here the CDR3 reads CSVQTLRGPEQFF. Here the CDR3 DNA reads TGCAGCGTTCAAACCCTCAGGGGGCCTGAGCAGTTCTTC.

Comments on this clone: At one boundary the junction diverges from the germline segment, which might be a read error. V gene TRBV5-4 combines with J gene TRBJ1-4, with TRBD1 as a possible D gene (5 bases). This CDR3 comprises 12 residues. Germline V gene lookup returns CDR1 SGHNT and CDR2 YYREEE (reference sequence). Written as DNA, the CDR3 is TGTGCCAGCACCTTGGGGGAGCCTAAGGTGTTTTTT. Its translation is CASTLGEPKVFF. Complete variable domain (other parts from reference TRBV5-4 and TRBJ1-4): ETGVTQSPTHLIKTRGQQVTLRCSSQSGHNTVSWYQQALGQGPQFIFQYYREEENGRGNFPPRFSGLQFPNYSSELNVNALELDDSALYLCASTLGEPKVFFGSGTQLSVL.

The chain links TRBV6-5 to TRBJ2-7; a weak D match, TRBD2 (5 bases). The ends were cut back, 0 bases at V and 3 bases at J, with 12 bases in the middle. The CDR3 spans 15 residues. Germline V gene sequence: CDR1 MNHEY, CDR2 SVGAGI. The CDR3 DNA reads as TGTGCCAGCAGTTACTCATCTAGCCTGGGCTACGAGCAGTACTTC. It specifies CASSYSSSLGYEQYF.

The rearrangement joins TRBV5-1 to TRBJ2-3; D is possibly TRBD1 (5 bases). This CDR3 region has 20 residues. Per the germline V gene, CDR1 is SGHRS and CDR2 is YFSETQ. Deletions cut 2 bases from V and 0 bases from J, with 25 bases between. The CDR3 sequence is CASSFFFRRQSPSSTDTQYF. The CDR3 nucleotides are TGCGCCAGCAGCTTTTTCTTCCGGCGACAGTCACCCTCTAGCACAGATACGCAGTATTTT.

V is TRBV7-2 and J is TRBJ2-2, with 10 nucleotides matching TRBD2. V shed 7 bases and J 6 bases; nucleotides not matched to a gene: 5. Germline V gene data show CDR1 as SGHTA and CDR2 as FQGNSA. This CDR3 has 14 residues. The CDR3 is CASTLAGVPGELFF. In DNA, the CDR3 is TGTGCCAGCACCCTAGCGGGAGTTCCCGGGGAGCTGTTTTTT. Supplemented by reference TRBV7-2 and TRBJ2-2, the full variable domain reads GAGVSQSPSNKVTEKGKDVELRCDPISGHTALYWYRQSLGQGLEFLIYFQGNSAPDKSGLPSDRFSAERTGGSVSTLTIQRTQQEDSAVYLCASTLAGVPGELFFGEGSRLTVL.

The chain couples TRBV28 to TRBJ1-2; D not certain. Trimming left V 2 bases short and J 4 bases short, with 11 bases between. The germline V gene encodes CDR1 MDHEN and CDR2 SYDVKM. This CDR3 region has 14 residues. Written as DNA, the CDR3 is TGTGCCAGCAGTTTAAGGAACAGAAGCTATGGCTACACCTTC. It encodes CASSLRNRSYGYTF.

V usage is TRBV14 and J usage is TRBJ2-7; 11 bases line up with TRBD1. The CDR3 runs 13 residues. Losses at the gene ends were 3 bases for V and 11 bases for J; bases not matched to a gene: 6. Germline values: CDR1 SGHDN, CDR2 FVKESK. CDR3 in DNA: TGTGCCAGCAGCCAGAGCCGGGACAGGGGGAAGTACTTC. As protein: CASSQSRDRGKYF.

This chain links TRBV6-5 with TRBJ2-3, with 8 nucleotides matching TRBD2. In germline, CDR1 is MNHEY, CDR2 SVGAGI. The CDR3 runs to 15 residues. With 4 bases clipped from V and 5 bases from J, the junction kept 8 bases outside the gene matches. CDR3 nucleotides: TGTGCCAGCAGTTCGCCAGCGGGAGTGGGAGATACGCAGTATTTT. It codes for CASSSPAGVGDTQYF.

The V and J genes are TRBV4-1 and TRBJ1-1; no clear D gene. CDR1 is MGHRA, CDR2 YSYEKL, per germline. Trimming stripped 4 bases from V and 5 bases from J, with 20 bases between. The CDR3 loop spans 16 amino acids. In nucleotides, the CDR3 is TGCGCCAGCAGCCTCGTAAGGGCGGGTGGAGGGACTGAAGCTTTCTTT. Residues: CASSLVRAGGGTEAFF.

Details on this clone: Relative to the germline gene, one junction end is altered; a read error may explain this. This sequence joins TRBV20-1 and TRBJ1-1, with 7 bases aligning to TRBD1. This CDR3 has 9 residues. Germline V gives CDR1 DFQATT, CDR2 SNEGSKA (reference sequence). The CDR3 DNA sequence: TGCAGTGCTAGGGGGGACAGCCGTTTT. This encodes CSARGDSRF.

The rearrangement joins TRBV4-2 to TRBJ1-2; 9 nucleotides line up with TRBD1. With V trimmed by 5 bases and J by 7 bases, 11 bases remained unmatched. CDR3 length: 15 residues. Germline-derived CDR1 and CDR2 are LGHNA and YNFKEQ. The chain's CDR3 is CASSKSEQGAPGYTF. For the CDR3, the DNA is TGTGCCAGCAGCAAATCGGAACAGGGGGCACCTGGCTACACCTTC.

The chain links TRBV5-4 to TRBJ2-6; D ambiguous. With 0 bases removed from V and 0 bases from J, the gap between germline ends came to 13 bases. The germline CDR1 and CDR2 sequences are SGHNT and YYREEE (reference sequence). CDR3 length equals 18 residues. In DNA, the CDR3 is TGTGCCAGCAGCTTGGCCTGGAGTAGTTCCTCTGGGGCCAACGTCCTGACTTTC. It is translated as CASSLAWSSSSGANVLTF.

The chain links TRBV11-2 to TRBJ1-3; D may be TRBD1 (6 bases). Trimming stripped 3 bases from V and 4 bases from J, with 13 bases between. From germline, CDR1 is SGHAT and CDR2 FQNNGV. The CDR3 has 15 amino acids. In DNA, the CDR3 is TGTGCCAGCAGCTTGACAGGCCCGGGGGGAAACACCATATATTTT. Amino acid sequence: CASSLTGPGGNTIYF. The full variable domain, with the rest looked up from reference TRBV11-2 and TRBJ1-3, is EAGVAQSPRYKIIEKRQSVAFWCNPISGHATLYWYQQILGQGPKLLIQFQNNGVVDDSQLPKDRFSAERLKGVDSTLKIQPAKLEDSAVYLCASSLTGPGGNTIYFGEGSWLTVV.

The rearrangement uses TRBV7-9 and TRBJ2-7; TRBD1 matches at 7 bases. V lost 6 bases to trimming and J lost 8 bases; unmatched junction nucleotides: 16. Germline values: CDR1 SEHNR, CDR2 FQNEAQ (reference sequence). The CDR3 runs to 15 residues. In nucleotides, the CDR3 is TGTGCCAGCAGTTCATCCCCGGGACAGACTCTGCAGCAGTACTTC. Protein sequence: CASSSSPGQTLQQYF.

This clone has more than one count but fewer than ten. CDR3 DNA sequence: TGTGCCAGCAGCACGACAAATACTTACGGCTACACCTTC. This sequence encodes CASSTTNTYGYTF. The chain is built from TRBV11-2 and TRBJ1-2; no reliable D call. The CDR3 extends over 13 amino acids. Germline CDR1 reads SGHAT; CDR2 reads FQNNGV. V was pared by 5 bases and J by 8 bases, with 15 bases between.

This chain uses TRBV30 with TRBJ1-2; 7 positions agree with TRBD1. The germline CDR1 and CDR2 sequences are GTSNPN and SVGIG (reference sequence). Germline trimming cut 0 bases from V and 7 bases from J; bases unmatched to any gene: 11. The CDR3 consists of 15 residues. The CDR3 protein is CAWSVQGQSPTGYTF. Here the CDR3 DNA reads TGTGCCTGGAGTGTACAGGGGCAGAGCCCGACTGGCTACACCTTC.

CDR3 amino acids: CASSLTGTSPHEQYF. CDR3 DNA sequence: TGTGCCAGCAGCTTGACCGGGACTAGCCCCCACGAGCAGTACTTC. The chain carries TRBV5-4 and TRBJ2-7; 9 nucleotides match TRBD2. The CDR3 sequence is 15 residues long. Germline V gene data show CDR1 as SGHNT and CDR2 as YYREEE (reference sequence). Trimming at V came to 1 base and at J to 5 bases, leaving 7 bases not matched to a gene. Based on the CDR3 plus reference TRBV5-4 and TRBJ2-7, the full variable domain is ETGVTQSPTHLIKTRGQQVTLRCSSQSGHNTVSWYQQALGQGPQFIFQYYREEENGRGNFPPRFSGLQFPNYSSELNVNALELDDSALYLCASSLTGTSPHEQYFGPGTRLTVT.

This chain connects TRBV6-1 to TRBJ2-1; the D gene is possibly TRBD1 (6 bases). Per the germline V gene, CDR1 is MNHNS and CDR2 is SASEGT. The CDR3 consists of 14 residues. Trimming shortened V by 4 bases and J by 6 bases, and 13 bases separated the two germline ends. CDR3 region: CASSGSTGLNEQFF. DNA of the CDR3: TGTGCCAGCAGTGGGTCTACAGGGCTCAATGAGCAGTTCTTC.

The count of this clone is one. This rearrangement joins TRBV29-1 to TRBJ1-1, with D possibly matching TRBD1 (5 bases). The CDR3 length is 14 residues. V was clipped by 3 bases and J by 4 bases, with 15 bases between them. The germline CDR1 and CDR2 sequences are SQVTM and ANQGSEA. The CDR3 reads CSVDRGGIGTEAFF. The CDR3 DNA reads TGCAGCGTTGATCGGGGGGGGATAGGCACTGAAGCTTTCTTT.

The chain links TRBV19 to TRBJ2-4, with a weak D call TRBD2 (7 bases). The germline V and J ends were trimmed by 6 bases and 8 bases, with 14 bases remaining between them. Germline values: CDR1 LNHDA, CDR2 SQIVND (reference sequence). This CDR3 is built from 13 residues. CDR3 DNA sequence: TGTGCCAGTAGACGGGGGGCTCGGGACATTCAGTACTTC. Amino acid sequence: CASRRGARDIQYF. Full variable domain (missing parts from reference TRBV19 and TRBJ2-4): DGGITQSPKYLFRKEGQNVTLSCEQNLNHDAMYWYRQDPGQGLRLIYYSQIVNDFQKGDIAEGYSVSREKKESFPLTVTSAQKNPTAFYLCASRRGARDIQYFGAGTRLSVL.

J is TRBJ1-2 and V is TRBV9, with a possible D match to TRBD1 (5 bases). Trimming took 3 bases from V and 4 from J, leaving 19 bases between them. Per the germline V gene, CDR1 is SGDLS and CDR2 is YYNGEE. The CDR3 has 16 amino acids. The CDR3 here is CASSGEQVADTYGYTF. CDR3 coding DNA: TGTGCCAGCAGCGGAGAACAGGTGGCAGACACCTATGGCTACACCTTC.

The chain combines TRBV28 with TRBJ2-3; 10 bases align to TRBD2. CDR1 is MDHEN, CDR2 SYDVKM, per germline. V dropped 5 bases and J dropped 6; count of bases not matched to a gene: 11. The CDR3 consists of 16 residues. The CDR3, as DNA: TGTGCCAGCAGTCCACCGAGCGGGAGGGGGGTGGATACGCAGTATTTT. It translates to CASSPPSGRGVDTQYF.

The V and J genes are TRBV6-5 and TRBJ1-2; D perhaps matches TRBD1 (6 bases). Trimming removed 0 bases from V and 8 bases from J, with 13 bases in between. Looked up from germline, CDR1 is MNHEY and CDR2 is SVGAGI. This CDR3 spans 14 amino acids. The CDR3 DNA sequence: TGTGCCAGCAGTTACTCCAAGGACAGTCAAGGCTACACCTTC. As protein: CASSYSKDSQGYTF.

The chain employs TRBV21-1 and TRBJ1-1; the table's D call, TRBD1, was not checked against the DNA. TRBV21-1 is a pseudogene locus. The CDR3 loop spans 18 amino acids. DNA of the CDR3: TGTGCCAGCAGCAAACCTCTGGACAGGGGGGAAGCGGAAACTGAAGCTTTCTTT. It specifies CASSKPLDRGEAETEAFF.